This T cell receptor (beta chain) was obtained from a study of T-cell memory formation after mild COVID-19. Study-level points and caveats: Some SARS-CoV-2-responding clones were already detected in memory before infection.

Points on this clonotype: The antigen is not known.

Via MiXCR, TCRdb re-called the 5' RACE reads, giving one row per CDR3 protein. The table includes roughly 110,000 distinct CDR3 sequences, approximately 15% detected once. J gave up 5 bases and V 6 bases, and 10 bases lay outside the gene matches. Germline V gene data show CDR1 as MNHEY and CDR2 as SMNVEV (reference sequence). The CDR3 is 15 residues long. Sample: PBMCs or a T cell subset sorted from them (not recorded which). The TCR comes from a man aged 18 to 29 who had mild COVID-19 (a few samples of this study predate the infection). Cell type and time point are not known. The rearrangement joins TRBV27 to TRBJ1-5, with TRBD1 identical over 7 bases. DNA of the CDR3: TGTGCCAGCAGATCAGGGGGAAGTGTCTATCAGCCCCAGCATTTT. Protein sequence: CASRSGGSVYQPQHF.